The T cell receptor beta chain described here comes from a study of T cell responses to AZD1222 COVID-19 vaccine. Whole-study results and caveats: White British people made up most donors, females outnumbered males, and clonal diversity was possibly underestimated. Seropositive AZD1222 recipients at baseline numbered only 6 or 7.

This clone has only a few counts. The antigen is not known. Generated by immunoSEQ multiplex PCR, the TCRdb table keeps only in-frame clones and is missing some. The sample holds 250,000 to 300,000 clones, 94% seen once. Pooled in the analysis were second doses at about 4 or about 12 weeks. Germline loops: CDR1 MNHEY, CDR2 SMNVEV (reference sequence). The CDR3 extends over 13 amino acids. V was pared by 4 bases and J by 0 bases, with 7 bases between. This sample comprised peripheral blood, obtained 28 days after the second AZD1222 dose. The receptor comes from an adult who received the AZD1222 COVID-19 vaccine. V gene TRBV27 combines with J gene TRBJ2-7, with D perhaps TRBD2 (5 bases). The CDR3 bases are TGTGCCAGCAGTTCCGGGATCTCCTACGAGCAGTACTTC. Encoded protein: CASSSGISYEQYF.